Following are 6 T cell receptor beta chains from one sample sequenced in a study of tumor and adjacent non-tumor tissue in lung cancer. RNA was extracted from bulk tissue without any cell sorting. TCRbeta libraries were built with three rounds of nested PCR, modified from ARM-PCR. TCRdb processed the multiplex PCR reads anew with MiXCR; each CDR3 protein has one entry. The sample contains just over 200,000 distinct CDR3 sequences, about two thirds of which appear only once. The sequencing sample was made of lung tumor tissue. These receptors were obtained from a man aged 55 to 70 with non-small cell lung cancer.

The chain couples TRBV5-1 to TRBJ1-1; D remains unclear. There are 14 residues in the CDR3. The V end lost 0 bases, the J end lost 2 bases, and 8 bases lay between the germline ends. Germline lookup yields CDR1 SGHRS and CDR2 YFSETQ. CDR3 nucleotide sequence: TGCGCCAGCAGCTTGGGTGAGGGTAACACTGAAGCTTTCTTT. The encoded protein is CASSLGEGNTEAFF.

This chain joins TRBV24-1 and TRBJ2-2; TRBD2 agrees at 8 bases. Germline lookup yields CDR1 KGHDR and CDR2 SFDVKD. Germline trimming cut 4 bases from V and 7 bases from J; bases unmatched to any gene: 7. The CDR3 loop spans 15 amino acids. The CDR3 protein is CATSDSRLANGELFF. The CDR3, as DNA: TGTGCCACCAGTGACTCTAGACTAGCGAACGGGGAGCTGTTTTTT.

This clonotype was recorded only once. The junction shows a germline mismatch at one end, possibly a read error. This chain connects TRBV11-2 to TRBJ1-5, with unresolved D. CDR1 is SGHAT, CDR2 FQNNGV, per germline. The CDR3 has 15 amino acids. The CDR3 reads CASSLEGNGNQPQHF. CDR3 sequence (DNA): TGTGCCAGCAGCTTAGAAGGGAACGGCAATCAGCCCCAGCATTTC.

V usage is TRBV11-3 and J usage is TRBJ2-4, with a tentative D call TRBD1 (6 bases). Trimming left V 9 bases short and J 3 bases short, with 18 bases between. CDR3 length equals 15 residues. In germline, CDR1 is SGHNT, CDR2 YENEEA. The CDR3 spells CASSMDSRLKNIQYF. The CDR3 nucleotides are TGTGCCAGTAGCATGGACAGTAGACTCAAAAACATTCAGTACTTC.

This sequence joins TRBV10-3 and TRBJ2-1; D call uncertain. The V gene's germline CDR1 is ENHRY and CDR2 SYGVKD. Trimming removed 0 bases from V and 5 bases from J, with 11 bases in between. This CDR3 has 15 residues. The CDR3 region is CAISESLQMDNEQFF. CDR3 bases: TGTGCCATCAGTGAGTCACTACAGATGGACAATGAGCAGTTCTTC.

Details on this clonotype: The CDR3 ends on some other residue instead of the conserved phenylalanine or tryptophan, so this is likely a read error. The rearrangement joins TRBV12-3 or TRBV12-4 to TRBJ2-4; a possible D gene is TRBD2 (5 bases). The CDR3 length is 14 residues. Trimming removed 8 bases from V and 0 bases from J, with 11 bases in between. The DNA of the CDR3 is TGTGCCAGCGGAACGGGGTTAGCCAAAAACATTCAGTACCTC. As protein: CASGTGLAKNIQYL.